This TCR beta chain was identified during a study of radiotherapy plus CTLA-4 blockade in lung cancer. Whole-study context: Objective responses occurred in roughly a sixth of patients; about 31% had disease control.

The V end lost 0 bases, the J end lost 0 bases, and 10 bases lay between the germline ends. CDR3 size: 16 residues. Germline lookup yields CDR1 MGHRA and CDR2 YSYEKL. Overall study results and limits: Blood-borne expansion of tumor-derived TCR clones followed radiotherapy plus ipilimumab.

This clone is a singleton in its sample. Antigen unknown. Clones were read by immunoSEQ multiplex PCR, and TCRdb kept only the in-frame ones, dropping some. The data show 12,000 or so clones, 80% to 90% seen once. The sequence derives from a human donor with non-small cell lung cancer that progressed on radiotherapy plus ipilimumab. The specimen comprised peripheral blood, sampled from a patient treated with radiotherapy plus ipilimumab. The V gene is TRBV4-1, the J gene TRBJ2-3; the D gene is possibly TRBD1 (5 bases). DNA of the CDR3: TGCGCCAGCAGCCAAGATCTGGGGCTCAGCACAGATACGCAGTATTTT. Its protein is CASSQDLGLSTDTQYF.